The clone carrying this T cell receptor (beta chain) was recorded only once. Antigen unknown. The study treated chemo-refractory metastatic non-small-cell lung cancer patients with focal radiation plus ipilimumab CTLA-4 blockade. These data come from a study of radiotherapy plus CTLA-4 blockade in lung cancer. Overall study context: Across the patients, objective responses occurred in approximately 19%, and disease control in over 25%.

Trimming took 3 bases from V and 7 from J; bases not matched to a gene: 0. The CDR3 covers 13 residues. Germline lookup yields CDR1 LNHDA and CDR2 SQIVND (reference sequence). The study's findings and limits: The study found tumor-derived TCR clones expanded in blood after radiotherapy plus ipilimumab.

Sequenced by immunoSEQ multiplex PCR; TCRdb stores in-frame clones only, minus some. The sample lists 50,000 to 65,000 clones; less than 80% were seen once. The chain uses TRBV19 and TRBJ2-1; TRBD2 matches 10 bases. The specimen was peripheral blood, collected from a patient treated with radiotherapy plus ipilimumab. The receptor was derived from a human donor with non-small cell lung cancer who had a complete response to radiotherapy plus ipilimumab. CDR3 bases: TGTGCCAGTAGTATGACTAGCGGGAATGAGCAGTTCTTC. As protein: CASSMTSGNEQFF.